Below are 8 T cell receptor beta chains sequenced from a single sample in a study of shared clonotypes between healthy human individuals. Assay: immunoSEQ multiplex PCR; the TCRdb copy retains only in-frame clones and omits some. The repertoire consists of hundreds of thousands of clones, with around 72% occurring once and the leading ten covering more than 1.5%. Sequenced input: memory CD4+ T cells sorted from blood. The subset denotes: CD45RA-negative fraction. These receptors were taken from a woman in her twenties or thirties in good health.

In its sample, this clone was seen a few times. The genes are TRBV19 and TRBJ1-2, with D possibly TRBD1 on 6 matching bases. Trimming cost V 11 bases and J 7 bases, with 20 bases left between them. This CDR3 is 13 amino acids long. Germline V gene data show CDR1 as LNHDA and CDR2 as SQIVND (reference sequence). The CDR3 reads CAGTSQGRGGYTF. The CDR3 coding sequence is TGTGCCGGAACCTCCCAGGGGCGGGGTGGCTACACCTTC.

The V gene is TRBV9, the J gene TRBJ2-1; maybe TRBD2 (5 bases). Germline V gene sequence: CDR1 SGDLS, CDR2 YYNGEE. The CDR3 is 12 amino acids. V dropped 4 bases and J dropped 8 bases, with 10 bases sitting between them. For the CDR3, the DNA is TGTGCCAGCAGCACGAGGGCCCATGAGCAGTTCTTC. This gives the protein CASSTRAHEQFF.

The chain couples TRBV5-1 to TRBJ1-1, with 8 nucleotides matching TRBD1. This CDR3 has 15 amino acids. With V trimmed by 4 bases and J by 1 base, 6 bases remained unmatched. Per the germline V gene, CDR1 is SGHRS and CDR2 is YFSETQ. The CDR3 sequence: CASSDWTGTNTEAFF. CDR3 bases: TGCGCCAGCAGCGATTGGACAGGGACGAACACTGAAGCTTTCTTT.

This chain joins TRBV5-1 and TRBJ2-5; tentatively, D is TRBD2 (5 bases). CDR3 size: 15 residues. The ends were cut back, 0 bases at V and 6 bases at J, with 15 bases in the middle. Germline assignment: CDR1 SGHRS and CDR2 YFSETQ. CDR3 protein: CASSLADSDRQTQYF. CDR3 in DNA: TGCGCCAGCAGCTTGGCCGATAGCGACCGACAGACCCAGTACTTC.

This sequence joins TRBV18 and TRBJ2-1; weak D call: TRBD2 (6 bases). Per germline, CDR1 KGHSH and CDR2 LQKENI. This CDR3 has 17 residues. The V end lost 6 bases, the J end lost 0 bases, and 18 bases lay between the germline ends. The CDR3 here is CASSLLLDGSSYNEQFF. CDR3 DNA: TGTGCCAGCTCGTTACTTCTGGACGGGAGCTCCTACAATGAGCAGTTCTTC.

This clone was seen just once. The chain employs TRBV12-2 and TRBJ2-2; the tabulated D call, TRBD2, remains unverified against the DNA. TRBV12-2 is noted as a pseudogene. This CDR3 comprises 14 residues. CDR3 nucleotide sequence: TGTGCAAGTGCTCCAGCGCCGAACACCGGGGAGCTGTTTTTT. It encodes CASAPAPNTGELFF.

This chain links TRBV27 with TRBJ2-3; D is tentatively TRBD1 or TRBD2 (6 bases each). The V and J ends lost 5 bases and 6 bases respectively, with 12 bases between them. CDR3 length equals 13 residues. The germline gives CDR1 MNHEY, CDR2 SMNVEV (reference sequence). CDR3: CASSSQGRDTQYF. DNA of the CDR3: TGTGCCAGCAGTAGCCAGGGGAGGGATACGCAGTATTTT.

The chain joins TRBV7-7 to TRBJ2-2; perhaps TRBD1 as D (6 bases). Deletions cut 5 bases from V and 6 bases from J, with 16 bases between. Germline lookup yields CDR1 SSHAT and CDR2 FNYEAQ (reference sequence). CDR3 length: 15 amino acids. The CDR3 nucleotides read TGTGCCAGCAGCCCCACTAAGGGGGTCGCCGGGGAGCTGTTTTTT. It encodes CASSPTKGVAGELFF.